Shown below are 21 T cell receptor beta chains from a single sample sequenced in a study of blood T cells in healthy people across ages. A sample-barcoded 5' primer and a J-beta primer mix were used in a second PCR of roughly 6 to 11 cycles. One entry per CDR3 protein results from TCRdb running MiXCR on the 5' RACE reads. The sample comprises about 670,000 distinct CDR3 sequences, over 40% of which are singletons, and roughly 13% rests with the top ten. Sequencing was done on a sample of blood. The source of these receptors is a woman older than 75 in good health.

A note on this clonotype: This clone may be a read error of a much larger clone one base away. V and J are TRBV12-3 or TRBV12-4 and TRBJ2-7; 9 bases are a match to TRBD1. The CDR3 totals 14 residues. Trimming at V came to 10 bases and at J to 4 bases, leaving 11 bases not matched to a gene. The CDR3 is CANRAGTGLYEQYF. CDR3 in DNA: TGTGCCAACAGGGCCGGGACAGGGTTATACGAGCAGTACTTC.

The chain links TRBV7-2 to TRBJ2-7, with TRBD1 as a possible D gene (6 bases). The J call is doubtful: the DNA matches TRBJ2-4 better. The CDR3 runs 14 residues. Germline V gene lookup returns CDR1 SGHTA and CDR2 FQGNSA. CDR3 in DNA: TGTGCCAGCAGCTTATCACAGGGTAGGGCCATTCAGTACTTC. It encodes CASSLSQGRAIQYF.

A single count supports this clonotype. Sequence at one end of the junction differs from germline and may be a read error. V usage is TRBV20-1 and J usage is TRBJ2-5, with D perhaps matching TRBD1 (5 bases). The germline V gene encodes CDR1 DFQATT and CDR2 SNEGSKA (reference sequence). This CDR3 is built from 12 residues. CDR3 sequence (DNA): TGCAGTGCTCCTAGAGGACAAGCGACCCAGTACTTC. It is translated as CSAPRGQATQYF.

The chain recombines TRBV20-1 with TRBJ2-1, with D unclear. The CDR3 is 11 amino acids. V lost 4 bases and J lost 6, with 7 bases in between. Germline values: CDR1 DFQATT, CDR2 SNEGSKA (reference sequence). The CDR3 spells CSATNLNEQFF. CDR3 coding DNA: TGCAGTGCTACCAACCTCAATGAGCAGTTCTTC.

The table lists this clonotype with many counts. The chain combines TRBV7-9 with TRBJ1-2, with D unresolved. Germline CDR1 reads SEHNR; CDR2 reads FQNEAQ (reference sequence). V lost 6 bases, J lost 1 base, and 18 bases lay in between. The CDR3 has 16 residues. The CDR3 loop reads CASSLAGRDLNYGYTF. As DNA, the CDR3 is TGTGCCAGCAGTCTGGCTGGACGGGATCTTAACTATGGCTACACCTTC.

This clonotype came up many times. V and J are TRBV2 and TRBJ2-6, with D possibly being TRBD1 or TRBD2 (5 bases each). The CDR3 runs to 17 residues. Germline CDR1 reads SNHLY; CDR2 reads FYNNEI. Trimming pared 7 bases from V and 0 bases from J, leaving 16 bases between. CDR3 sequence: CASTGRGPYSGANVLTF. In nucleotides, the CDR3 is TGTGCCAGCACTGGTCGGGGACCCTACTCTGGGGCCAACGTCCTGACTTTC.

The V gene is TRBV28, the J gene TRBJ2-7; D is possibly TRBD1 (6 bases). The J call is uncertain, as TRBJ2-4 better fits the DNA end. The CDR3 runs to 15 residues. Per germline, CDR1 MDHEN and CDR2 SYDVKM. CDR3 in DNA: TGTGCCAGCAGTCCCACAGGGTCGGCCAAAAACATTCAGTACTTC. It encodes CASSPTGSAKNIQYF.

This clonotype has a count of ten or more. This CDR3 reads CASSLGSGPNEQFF. CDR3 nucleotide sequence: TGCGCCAGCAGCTTGGGCTCAGGACCCAATGAGCAGTTCTTC. The V call is TRBV5-1, the J call TRBJ2-1, with D unresolved. This CDR3 has 14 amino acids. The germline V gene has CDR1 SGHRS and CDR2 YFSETQ. The V gene lost 0 bases and the J gene lost 6 bases, with 10 bases spanning the gap.

Details on this clonotype: At one end the junction does not follow the germline gene, possibly because of a read error. This chain connects TRBV15 to TRBJ1-6, with D uncertain. The CDR3 loop spans 13 amino acids. Germline values: CDR1 LNHNV, CDR2 YYDKDF (reference sequence). This CDR3 is CATSRGTNSPLHF. The CDR3, as DNA: TGTGCCACCAGCAGAGGCACTAATTCGCCCCTCCACTTT. Based on the CDR3 plus reference TRBV15 and TRBJ1-6, the full variable domain is DAMVIQNPRYQVTQFGKPVTLSCSQTLNHNVMYWYQQKSSQAPKLLFHYYDKDFNNEADTPDNFQSRRPNTSFCFLDIRSPGLGDTAMYLCATSRGTNSPLHFGNGTRLTVT.

As to this clonotype: This could be a read error, since a much larger clone is one nucleotide away. DNA of the CDR3: TGCAGTGCTAGTGCTCCGGTGGGAGAAGAGACCCAGTACTTC. It specifies CSASAPVGEETQYF. The V and J genes are TRBV20-1 and TRBJ2-5; tentatively, D is TRBD2 (5 bases). The CDR3 has 14 amino acids. The germline V and J ends were trimmed by 3 bases and 3 bases, with 14 bases remaining between them. In germline, CDR1 is DFQATT, CDR2 SNEGSKA (reference sequence).

This clonotype has at least ten counts. The gene calls are TRBV20-1 and TRBJ2-3; 9 bases are shared with TRBD2. J lost 0 bases, V lost 6 bases, and 7 bases had no gene match. CDR3 length equals 15 residues. CDR1 and CDR2 (germline): DFQATT, SNEGSKA (reference sequence). CDR3 protein: CSAPTSGLSTDTQYF. The CDR3 DNA sequence: TGCAGTGCGCCAACTAGCGGGCTAAGCACAGATACGCAGTATTTT.

The chain recombines TRBV29-1 with TRBJ2-2; D remains unclear. The V end was cut by 5 bases, the J end by 0 bases, with 7 bases between. The CDR3 has 13 amino acids. Germline lookup yields CDR1 SQVTM and CDR2 ANQGSEA. The CDR3 sequence: CSVRDANTGELFF. The CDR3 DNA follows: TGCAGCGTTCGAGACGCGAACACCGGGGAGCTGTTTTTT.

The sample holds a few counts of this clonotype. The CDR3 DNA follows: TGCGCCAGCAGCATCGGACTAGCGGGACTGGTGAACACCGGGGAGCTGTTTTTT. Its translation is CASSIGLAGLVNTGELFF. The chain joins TRBV5-1 to TRBJ2-2, with 12 bases lining up with TRBD2. The CDR3 length is 18 residues. J gave up 1 base and V 4 bases, and 8 bases lay outside the gene matches. CDR1 and CDR2 from the germline V gene are SGHRS and YFSETQ.

The sample holds a few counts of this clonotype. The gene calls are TRBV29-1 and TRBJ2-1, with D perhaps assigned TRBD1 or TRBD2 (6 bases each). Between the trimmed V and J ends, which lost 5 bases and 12 bases, there was a span of 17 bases. This CDR3 comprises 12 residues. Germline V lookup: CDR1 SQVTM, CDR2 ANQGSEA. The CDR3 DNA is TGCAGCGTTCCCCTAGGGGGGCAGAGGCAGTTCTTC. Translating gives CSVPLGGQRQFF.

V usage is TRBV29-1 and J usage is TRBJ2-1; D unresolved. The germline gives CDR1 SQVTM, CDR2 ANQGSEA. This CDR3 is built from 12 residues. The V end lost 4 bases, the J end lost 6 bases, and 10 bases lay between the germline ends. CDR3 DNA: TGCAGCGTTGTTGCATCCCTCAATGAGCAGTTCTTC. Protein sequence: CSVVASLNEQFF.

The chain combines TRBV7-6 with TRBJ2-6; the D is unclear. The germline V gene encodes CDR1 SGHVS and CDR2 FNYEAQ. V was shortened by 5 bases and J by 4 bases, with 9 bases between the two germline ends. The CDR3 sequence is 14 residues long. The CDR3 loop is CASSQWAGANVLTF. CDR3 DNA sequence: TGTGCCAGCAGCCAGTGGGCCGGGGCCAACGTCCTGACTTTC.

Regarding this clonotype: Germline is not matched at one junction end, which may reflect a read error. The chain is built from TRBV6-5 and TRBJ1-2; 9 positions match TRBD1. The CDR3 consists of 15 residues. The germline gives CDR1 MNHEY, CDR2 SVGAGI. The CDR3 spells CACSYAATGGYGYTF. The DNA of the CDR3 is TGTGCCTGCAGTTATGCCGCGACAGGGGGCTATGGCTACACCTTC.

DNA for the CDR3: TGTGCCAGCCACAGGGCAACTAATGAAAAACTGTTTTTT. Translated, it gives CASHRATNEKLFF. The chain combines TRBV12-3 or TRBV12-4 with TRBJ1-4, with D possibly TRBD1 on 6 matching bases. This CDR3 comprises 13 residues. Trimming took 8 bases from V and 0 from J, leaving 7 bases between them.

The chain employs TRBV27 and TRBJ1-6; D perhaps matches TRBD1 (5 bases). Trimming removed 6 bases at V and 10 bases at J, with 25 bases between. This CDR3 is 17 amino acids long. The germline V gene encodes CDR1 MNHEY and CDR2 SMNVEV (reference sequence). The CDR3 DNA reads TGTGCCAGCAGCCCTCCTCCCGGCGGGGGAAATGAGTCACCCCTCCACTTT. This sequence encodes CASSPPPGGGNESPLHF.

The CDR3 DNA reads as TGTGCCAGCAGCGAAGGGGGCAGAAGCACAGATACGCAGTATTTT. It specifies CASSEGGRSTDTQYF. V gene TRBV11-2 combines with J gene TRBJ2-3; TRBD1 agrees at 7 bases. Germline V gives CDR1 SGHAT, CDR2 FQNNGV. This CDR3 has 15 amino acids. J lost 0 bases, V lost 5 bases, and 5 bases had no gene match.

V and J are TRBV13 and TRBJ2-5; 12 bases match TRBD2. The germline CDR1 and CDR2 sequences are PRHDT and FYEKMQ (reference sequence). Trimming cost V 7 bases and J 13 bases; bases outside gene matches: 16. This CDR3 has 15 residues. CDR3 DNA sequence: TGTGCCAGCACCACTGGACTAGCGGGGTCCTACGAGCGGTACTTC. This gives the protein CASTTGLAGSYERYF.